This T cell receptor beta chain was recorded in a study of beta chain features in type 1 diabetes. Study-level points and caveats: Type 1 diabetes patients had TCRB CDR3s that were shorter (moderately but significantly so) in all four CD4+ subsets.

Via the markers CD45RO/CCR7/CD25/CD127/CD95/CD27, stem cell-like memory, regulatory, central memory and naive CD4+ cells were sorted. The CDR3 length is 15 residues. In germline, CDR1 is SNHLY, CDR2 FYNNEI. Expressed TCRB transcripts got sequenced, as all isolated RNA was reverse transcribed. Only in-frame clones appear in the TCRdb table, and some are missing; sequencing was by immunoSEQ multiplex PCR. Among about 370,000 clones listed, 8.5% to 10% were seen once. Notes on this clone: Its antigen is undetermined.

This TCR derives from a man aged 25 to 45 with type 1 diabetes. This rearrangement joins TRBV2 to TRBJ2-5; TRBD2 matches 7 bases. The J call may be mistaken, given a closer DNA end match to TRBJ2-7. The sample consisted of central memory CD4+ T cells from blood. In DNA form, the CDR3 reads TGTGCCAGCAGTGAGCTTGGACTAGGGCCCGGCGAGCAGTACTTC. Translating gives CASSELGLGPGEQYF.